The source of this T cell receptor (beta chain) is a study of T-cell memory formation after mild COVID-19 (dated by TCRdb to about 2021). Regarding the complete study: Most TCR sequence clusters were specific to one of the two donors. In a couple of donors, T-cell clones that expanded and contracted after mild COVID-19 were tracked by sequencing TCRalpha and TCRbeta repertoires over time. Two young, previously healthy adult volunteers made up the cohort, one male and one female.

PBMCs were isolated by Ficoll-Paque density gradient centrifugation. The germline V gene (reference sequence) yields MNHNY for CDR1 and SVGAGI for CDR2. Counted from cysteine to phenylalanine, this CDR3 has 15 amino acids. Only the CDR3 part of the read is kept: 45 bases, read in frame from the first base. Deletion took 2 bases off V and 0 bases off J, with a span of 10 bases between the germline ends. The data were produced on an Illumina NovaSeq 6000. Using 5'RACE with constant-segment primers, TCRalpha and TCRbeta cDNA libraries were constructed, with sample barcodes and unique molecular identifiers added in the process. Trizol reagent was used to extract RNA from every sample. Library amplification was performed in two PCR steps, and a second sample barcode and Illumina TruSeq adapters were introduced in the second step. Sequencing of libraries was performed on an Illumina NovaSeq with 2 x 150 bp paired-end reads. As for the original processing: Demultiplexing of reads and collapsing into UMI-guided consensus sequences were performed with migec v1.2.7. With mixcr v2.1.11, UMI consensuses were aligned to TRA and TRB V and J templates and assembled into clonotypes. A clonotype was counted as expanded or contracted only if both edgeR and NoisET called the change significant, with noise models trained on biological replicates. edgeR calls used a false discovery rate-adjusted p below 0.01 and a log2 fold-change threshold of 1. As an exploratory analysis of dynamics, PCA with hierarchical clustering was applied to max-normalized trajectories of the 1000 most abundant clonotypes. Separately sequenced CD4+ and CD8+ repertoires were used to assign the CD4 or CD8 phenotype of responding clones. TCRdb reanalyzed the raw reads on its own, using fastp at Q25 for trimming and MiXCR for clone calling, and kept in-frame beta chains. Each record represents a unique CDR3 protein, reported with the most common genes and DNA among its rows. The V and J calls were not made by the authors but by TCRdb's processing. The sample table holds 150,000 to 200,000 distinct CDR3 sequences, of which 20% to 25% were seen once. The ten largest clones capture roughly 23% of the sample.

The study at large found these results: Some responding clones were detected in pre-infection memory, suggesting pre-existing cross-reactive memory T cells joined the SARS-CoV-2 response. Clones that contracted from day 15 to 85 showed balanced CD4/CD8 phenotypes, whereas a second wave of clones that expanded from day 15 to 37 leaned towards CD4+. SARS-CoV-2 specificity was not confirmed for the second-wave clones peaking on day 37. Only two mild cases were covered in the study, and larger cohorts including severe cases with pre-infection samples were considered necessary. Contracting CD4+ clones were found mainly in CM and EM memory subsets, while CD8+ clones were enriched in EMRA.

This clonotype was detected only a few times. Its antigen target is currently unknown. Within one base of it there is no much larger clone, and no base qualities were kept. The receptor chain draws on TRBV6-6 and TRBJ1-1; the D gene identity is not certain. Sequenced: PBMCs or a T cell subset sorted from them (not recorded which). This clonotype originated in an adult woman who had mild COVID-19 (a few samples of this study predate the infection). The sample titles of this study are shuffled in the database, so cell type and time point are left out; the donor was told from shared clones. At the DNA level, the sequence is TGTGCCAGCAGTTACCCTAGGGTGTTGAACACTGAAGCTTTCTTT. Translated, it gives CASSYPRVLNTEAFF.